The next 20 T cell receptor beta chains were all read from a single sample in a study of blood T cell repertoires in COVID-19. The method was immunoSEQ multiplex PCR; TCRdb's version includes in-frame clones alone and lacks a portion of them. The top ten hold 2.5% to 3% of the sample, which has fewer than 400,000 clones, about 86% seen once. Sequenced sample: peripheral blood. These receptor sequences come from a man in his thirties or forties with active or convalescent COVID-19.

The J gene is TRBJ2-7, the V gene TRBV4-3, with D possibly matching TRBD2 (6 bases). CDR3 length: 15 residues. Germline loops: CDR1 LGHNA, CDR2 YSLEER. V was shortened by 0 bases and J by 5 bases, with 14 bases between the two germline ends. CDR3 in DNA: TGCGCCAGCAGCCAAGAGGAGGCGGGGCCCAACGAGCAGTACTTC. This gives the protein CASSQEEAGPNEQYF.

CDR3 loop: CASSLGGQGGTDTQYF. Written as DNA, the CDR3 is TGTGCCAGCAGCTTGGGTGGACAGGGCGGGACAGATACGCAGTATTTT. The chain couples TRBV5-4 to TRBJ2-3, with 8 bases aligning to TRBD1. This CDR3 has 16 residues. After removal of 0 bases from V and 3 bases from J, the junction contained 6 bases not matched to a gene. The germline CDR1 and CDR2 sequences are SGHNT and YYREEE (reference sequence).

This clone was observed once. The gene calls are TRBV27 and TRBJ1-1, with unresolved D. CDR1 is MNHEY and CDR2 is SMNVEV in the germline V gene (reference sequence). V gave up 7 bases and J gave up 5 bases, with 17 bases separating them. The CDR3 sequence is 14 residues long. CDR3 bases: TGTGCCAGCAATGAGCGAGGCAAGAGTACTGAAGCTTTCTTT. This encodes CASNERGKSTEAFF.

The CDR3 nucleotides read TGTGCCAGCAGCGGTCAAGGGGAAGTGGGAAAACTGTTTTTT. Translated: CASSGQGEVGKLFF. The chain joins TRBV9 to TRBJ1-4; D may be TRBD1 (5 bases). Germline CDR1 and CDR2: SGDLS and YYNGEE. This CDR3 is 14 amino acids long. V shed 3 bases and J shed 10 bases, with 16 bases lying between them. Supplemented by reference TRBV9 and TRBJ1-4, the full variable domain reads DSGVTQTPKHLITATGQRVTLRCSPRSGDLSVYWYQQSLDQGLQFLIQYYNGEERAKGNILERFSAQQFPDLHSELNLSSLELGDSALYFCASSGQGEVGKLFFGSGTQLSVL.

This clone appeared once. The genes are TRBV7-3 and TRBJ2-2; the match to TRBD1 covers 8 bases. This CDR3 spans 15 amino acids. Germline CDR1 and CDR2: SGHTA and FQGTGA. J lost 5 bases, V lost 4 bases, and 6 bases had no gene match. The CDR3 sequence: CASSYDRGDTGELFF. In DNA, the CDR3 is TGTGCCAGCAGCTATGACAGGGGAGATACCGGGGAGCTGTTTTTT.

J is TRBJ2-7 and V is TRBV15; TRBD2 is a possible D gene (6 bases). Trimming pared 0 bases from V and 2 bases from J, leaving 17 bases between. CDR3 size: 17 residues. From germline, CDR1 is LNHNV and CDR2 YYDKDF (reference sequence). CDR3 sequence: CATSRDRWFGGTYEQYF. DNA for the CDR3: TGTGCCACCAGCAGAGATCGGTGGTTCGGGGGTACCTACGAGCAGTACTTC.

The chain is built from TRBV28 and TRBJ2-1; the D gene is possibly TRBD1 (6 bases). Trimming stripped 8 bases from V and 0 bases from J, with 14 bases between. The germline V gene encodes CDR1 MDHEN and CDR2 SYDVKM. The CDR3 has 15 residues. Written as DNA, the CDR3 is TGTGCCAGCGTGTCGCAGGACAGCTCCTACAATGAGCAGTTCTTC. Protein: CASVSQDSSYNEQFF.

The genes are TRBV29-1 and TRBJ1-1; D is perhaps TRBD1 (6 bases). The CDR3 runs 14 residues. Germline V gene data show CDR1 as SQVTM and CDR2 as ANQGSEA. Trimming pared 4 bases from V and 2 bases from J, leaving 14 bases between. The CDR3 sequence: CSVAFTGRNTEAFF. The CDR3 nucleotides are TGCAGCGTTGCGTTCACAGGGAGAAACACTGAAGCTTTCTTT.

The CDR3 DNA is TGCAGCGTCGGACCCCACGAGGGCGGCTACACCTTC. This codes for CSVGPHEGGYTF. The chain combines TRBV29-1 with TRBJ1-2; D gene uncertain. The CDR3 is 12 residues long. The V end lost 6 bases, the J end lost 8 bases, and 16 bases lay between the germline ends. Germline-derived CDR1 and CDR2 are SQVTM and ANQGSEA.

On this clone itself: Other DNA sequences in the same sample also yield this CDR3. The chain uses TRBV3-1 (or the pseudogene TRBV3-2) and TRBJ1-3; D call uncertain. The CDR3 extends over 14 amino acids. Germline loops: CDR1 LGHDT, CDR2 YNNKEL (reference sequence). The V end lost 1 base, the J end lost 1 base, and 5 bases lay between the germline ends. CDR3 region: CASSQGGSGNTIYF. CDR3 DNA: TGTGCCAGCAGCCAAGGAGGGTCTGGAAACACCATATATTTT.

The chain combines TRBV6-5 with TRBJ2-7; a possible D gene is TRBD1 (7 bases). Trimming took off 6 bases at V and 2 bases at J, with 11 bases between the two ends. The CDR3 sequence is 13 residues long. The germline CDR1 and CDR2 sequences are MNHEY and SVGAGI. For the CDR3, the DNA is TGTGCCAGCAGCAGGGGGGCAACCTACGAGCAGTACTTC. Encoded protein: CASSRGATYEQYF.

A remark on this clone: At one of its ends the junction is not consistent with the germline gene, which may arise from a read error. CDR3 nucleotide sequence: TGTGCCAGCAGCCTGGGACAGGGGGCCTTCGCTTTT. It encodes CASSLGQGAFAF. The chain recombines TRBV7-2 with TRBJ1-3, with 12 bases fitting TRBD1. Germline CDR1 reads SGHTA; CDR2 reads FQGNSA. This CDR3 comprises 12 residues.

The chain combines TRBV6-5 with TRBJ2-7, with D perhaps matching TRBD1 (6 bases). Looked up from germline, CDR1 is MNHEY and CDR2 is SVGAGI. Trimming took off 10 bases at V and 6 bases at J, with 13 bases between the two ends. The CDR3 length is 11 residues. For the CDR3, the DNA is TGTGCCACCTCACAGGGCGTCGAGCAGTACTTC. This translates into CATSQGVEQYF.

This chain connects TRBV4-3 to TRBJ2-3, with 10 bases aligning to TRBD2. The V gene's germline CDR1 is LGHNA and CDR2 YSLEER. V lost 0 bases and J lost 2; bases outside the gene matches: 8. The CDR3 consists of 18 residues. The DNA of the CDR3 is TGCGCCAGCAGCCAAGAGAGACCTAGCGGGGGTATCACAGATACGCAGTATTTT. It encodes CASSQERPSGGITDTQYF.

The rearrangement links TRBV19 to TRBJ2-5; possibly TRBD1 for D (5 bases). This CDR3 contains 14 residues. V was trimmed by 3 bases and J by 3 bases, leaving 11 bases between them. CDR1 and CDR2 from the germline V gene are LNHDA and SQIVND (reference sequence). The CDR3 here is CASSIHQGEETQYF. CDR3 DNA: TGTGCCAGTAGTATTCACCAGGGTGAAGAGACCCAGTACTTC.

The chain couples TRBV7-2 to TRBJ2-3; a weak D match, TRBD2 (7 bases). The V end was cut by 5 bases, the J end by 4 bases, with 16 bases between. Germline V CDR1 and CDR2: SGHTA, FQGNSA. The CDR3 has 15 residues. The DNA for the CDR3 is TGTGCCAGCAGCCAAGGCGGGGGCGAGGCAGATACGCAGTATTTT. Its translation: CASSQGGGEADTQYF.

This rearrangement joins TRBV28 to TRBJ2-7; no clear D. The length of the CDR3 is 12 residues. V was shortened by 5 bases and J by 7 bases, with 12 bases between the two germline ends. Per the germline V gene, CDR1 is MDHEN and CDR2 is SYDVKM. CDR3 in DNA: TGTGCCAGCAGTGTTGGAGTGGTAGAGCAGTACTTC. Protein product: CASSVGVVEQYF.

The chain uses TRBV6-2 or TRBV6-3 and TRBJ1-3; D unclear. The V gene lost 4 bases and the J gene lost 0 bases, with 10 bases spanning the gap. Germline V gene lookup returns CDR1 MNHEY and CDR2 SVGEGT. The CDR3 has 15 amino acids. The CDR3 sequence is CASSSDISSGNTIYF. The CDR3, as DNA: TGTGCCAGCAGTTCCGACATCAGCTCTGGAAACACCATATATTTT.

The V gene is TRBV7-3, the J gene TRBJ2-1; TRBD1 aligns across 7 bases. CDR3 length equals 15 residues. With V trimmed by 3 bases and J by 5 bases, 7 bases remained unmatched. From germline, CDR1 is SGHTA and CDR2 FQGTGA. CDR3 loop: CASSLTGPTDNEQFF. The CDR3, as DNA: TGTGCCAGCAGCTTGACAGGGCCGACCGACAATGAGCAGTTCTTC.

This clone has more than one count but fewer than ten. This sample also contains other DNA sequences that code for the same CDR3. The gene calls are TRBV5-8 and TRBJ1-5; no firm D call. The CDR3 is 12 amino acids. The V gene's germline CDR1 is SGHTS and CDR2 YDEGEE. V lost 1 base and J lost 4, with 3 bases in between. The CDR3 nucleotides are TGTGCCAGCAGCTTGCGGAATCAGCCCCAGCATTTT. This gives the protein CASSLRNQPQHF.